This TCR beta chain was profiled in a study of T cell repertoires in cytomegalovirus infection. Across the whole study: Both a matching HLA type and CMV infection were indicated by public TCR beta signatures.

Study results and caveats: CMV carriers having the relevant HLA were flagged by cumulative public TCR beta family frequency. In two of eight donors, the top clonotype was HLA-C-restricted CMV-specific.

One entry per CDR3 protein results from TCRdb running MiXCR on the reads. Of more than 200,000 distinct CDR3 sequences in the sample, approximately 8.3% were seen once. This clonotype was seen many times. Its target is unknown. The CDR3 is 15 amino acids. V was clipped by 7 bases and J by 4 bases; unmatched bases: 10. The sequence was obtained from a human donor in good health (CMV status not recorded). Some clones in this sample may be carry-over from other donors' samples. Sequenced material: PBMCs. The chain recombines TRBV12-3 or TRBV12-4 with TRBJ1-5; 7 bases agree with TRBD1. This chain's CDR3 is CASKDRQGGNQPQHF. The CDR3 DNA sequence: TGTGCCAGCAAGGATAGACAGGGCGGAAATCAGCCCCAGCATTTT.